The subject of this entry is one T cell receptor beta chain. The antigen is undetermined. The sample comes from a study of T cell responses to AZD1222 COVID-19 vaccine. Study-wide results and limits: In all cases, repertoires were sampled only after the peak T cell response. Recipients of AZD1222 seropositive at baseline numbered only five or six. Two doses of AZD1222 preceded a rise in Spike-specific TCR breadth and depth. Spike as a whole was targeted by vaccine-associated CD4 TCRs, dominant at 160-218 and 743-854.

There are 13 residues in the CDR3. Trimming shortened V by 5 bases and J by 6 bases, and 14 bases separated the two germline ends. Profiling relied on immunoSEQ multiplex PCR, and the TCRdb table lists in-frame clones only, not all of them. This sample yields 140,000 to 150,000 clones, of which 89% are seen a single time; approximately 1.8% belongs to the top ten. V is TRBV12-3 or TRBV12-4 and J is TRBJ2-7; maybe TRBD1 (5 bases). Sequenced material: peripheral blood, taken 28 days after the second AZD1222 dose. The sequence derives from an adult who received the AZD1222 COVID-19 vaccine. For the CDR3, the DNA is TGTGCCAGCAGTAGGGGAAGGGGCTCCGAGCAGTACTTC. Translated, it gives CASSRGRGSEQYF.